These 17 T cell receptor beta chains were sequenced from one sample in a study of blood T cell repertoires in COVID-19 (dated by TCRdb to the early 2020s). To prepare the library, the immunoSEQ multiplex PCR assay was applied. Sourced from immuneACCESS, this table was stored by TCRdb with only in-frame sequences that have V and J called. A share of the clones is absent; for the studies checked, an unresolved V gene accounts for under half, and the remainder has no known explanation. Recorded for this sample are roughly 43,000 clones; approximately 83% of them occurred a single time. The ten most abundant clones make up approximately 14% of the sample. Sample: peripheral blood. All receptors derive from a human donor in a cohort sampled during active COVID-19. The donor label of this sample is uncertain.

This chain links TRBV11-2 with TRBJ1-1, with 11 nucleotides matching TRBD1. Per germline, CDR1 SGHAT and CDR2 FQNNGV. This CDR3 has 13 amino acids. V lost 5 bases and J lost 11; bases outside the gene matches: 7. In DNA form, the CDR3 reads TGTGCCAGCAGCGCAGGGACAGGGGGAATCGCTTTCTTT. Its translation: CASSAGTGGIAFF.

V usage is TRBV7-8 and J usage is TRBJ2-7, with a tentative D call TRBD2 (5 bases). V gave up 7 bases and J gave up 0 bases, with 10 bases separating them. The CDR3 runs to 13 residues. Germline-derived CDR1 and CDR2 are SGHVS and FQNEAQ. The CDR3 DNA is TGTGCCAGCATAGCGCCCCTCTCCTACGAGCAGTACTTC. This translates into CASIAPLSYEQYF.

This clone was counted a single time. V and J are TRBV7-2 and TRBJ2-3; 7 bases are a match to TRBD1. This CDR3 region has 14 residues. Germline values: CDR1 SGHTA, CDR2 FQGNSA. Trimming removed 6 bases from V and 10 bases from J; junction bases left unmatched: 13. CDR3 amino acids: CASSRMAATGAQYF. The DNA of the CDR3 is TGTGCCAGCAGTCGCATGGCCGCCACAGGGGCGCAGTATTTT.

The chain joins TRBV4-2 to TRBJ1-1; 9 nucleotides line up with TRBD1. Germline V CDR1 and CDR2: LGHNA, YNFKEQ. The CDR3 extends over 15 amino acids. V was pared by 4 bases and J by 5 bases, with 8 bases of the junction left unmatched. CDR3 protein: CASSRYRGQGTEAFF. The CDR3 coding sequence is TGTGCCAGCAGCCGCTACAGGGGGCAAGGTACTGAAGCTTTCTTT.

The rearrangement uses TRBV28 and TRBJ2-7, with D perhaps matching TRBD1 (5 bases). CDR1 is MDHEN, CDR2 SYDVKM, per germline. V gave up 3 bases and J gave up 0 bases, with 15 bases separating them. The CDR3 totals 16 residues. This CDR3 reads CASSFPPSRGSYEQYF. The CDR3 DNA sequence: TGTGCCAGCAGTTTTCCCCCGTCTAGGGGCTCCTACGAGCAGTACTTC.

CDR3 nucleotide sequence: TGTGCCAGCAGCTTAAGGTCGACTAGCGGGGGCTACGAGACCCAGTACTTC. Translation gives CASSLRSTSGGYETQYF. The chain has TRBV7-6 and TRBJ2-5, with 12 bases matching TRBD2. The CDR3 has 17 residues. Germline V gives CDR1 SGHVS, CDR2 FNYEAQ. V lost 2 bases and J lost 5; bases outside the gene matches: 9. Complete variable domain (other parts from reference TRBV7-6 and TRBJ2-5): GAGVSQSPRYKVTKRGQDVALRCDPISGHVSLYWYRQALGQGPEFLTYFNYEAQQDKSGLPNDRFSAERPEGSISTLTIQRTEQRDSAMYRCASSLRSTSGGYETQYFGPGTRLLVL.

The V and J genes are TRBV28 and TRBJ2-1, with 11 bases aligning to TRBD2. Germline CDR1 and CDR2: MDHEN and SYDVKM. The V and J ends lost 3 bases and 8 bases, in that order; junction bases with no gene match: 6. The CDR3 sequence is 15 residues long. The CDR3 protein is CASSLFASGGYEQFF. The CDR3 DNA is TGTGCCAGCAGTTTGTTTGCTAGCGGGGGGTATGAGCAGTTCTTC.

V gene TRBV11-1 combines with J gene TRBJ1-1; no clear D gene. CDR3 size: 13 residues. V lost 5 bases, J lost 1 base, and 8 bases lay in between. The germline V gene encodes CDR1 SGHAT and CDR2 FQDESV (reference sequence). The CDR3 protein is CASSPWPNTEAFF. For the CDR3, the DNA is TGTGCCAGCAGCCCCTGGCCGAACACTGAAGCTTTCTTT.

The V gene is TRBV6-2 or TRBV6-3, the J gene TRBJ1-5; D perhaps matches TRBD1 (6 bases). Trimming cost V 5 bases and J 4 bases, with 9 bases left between them. The CDR3 length is 13 residues. Germline V gene sequence: CDR1 MNHEY, CDR2 SVGEGT. CDR3 sequence: CASSGQINQPQHF. The CDR3 nucleotides are TGTGCCAGCAGTGGACAGATTAATCAGCCCCAGCATTTT.

The chain uses TRBV27 and TRBJ1-5; TRBD1 might be the D (6 bases). Trimming removed 5 bases at V and 1 base at J, with 15 bases between. The length of the CDR3 is 16 residues. Germline V CDR1 and CDR2: MNHEY, SMNVEV (reference sequence). The CDR3 region is CASSQQGQLSNQPQHF. CDR3 nucleotide sequence: TGTGCCAGCAGTCAACAGGGCCAGCTCAGCAATCAGCCCCAGCATTTT.

The chain carries TRBV5-4 and TRBJ2-3; weak D call: TRBD1 (5 bases). Trimming removed 4 bases at V and 1 base at J, with 13 bases between. The germline V gene encodes CDR1 SGHNT and CDR2 YYREEE (reference sequence). The CDR3 is 15 amino acids. CDR3: CASSQGQRGTDTQYF. Here the CDR3 DNA reads TGTGCCAGCAGCCAGGGCCAAAGGGGCACAGATACGCAGTATTTT.

This chain uses TRBV11-3 with TRBJ1-6; D gene unclear. The V gene's germline CDR1 is SGHNT and CDR2 YENEEA. V gave up 4 bases and J gave up 4 bases, with 5 bases separating them. CDR3 size: 13 residues. The CDR3 is CASSSTYNSPLHF. DNA for the CDR3: TGTGCCAGCAGCTCCACATATAATTCACCCCTCCACTTT. The full variable domain, with the rest looked up from reference TRBV11-3 and TRBJ1-6, is EAGVVQSPRYKIIEKKQPVAFWCNPISGHNTLYWYLQNLGQGPELLIRYENEEAVDDSQLPKDRFSAERLKGVDSTLKIQPAELGDSAVYLCASSSTYNSPLHFGNGTRLTVT.

The chain employs TRBV21-1 and TRBJ1-1; the table's D call, TRBD1, was not checked against the DNA. TRBV21-1 is noted as a pseudogene. This CDR3 is built from 17 residues. CDR3 protein: CASSLLGQGRPNTEAFF. Written as DNA, the CDR3 is TGTGCCAGCAGCTTACTGGGACAGGGCCGCCCGAACACTGAAGCTTTCTTT.

There are a few counts of this clone. The chain couples TRBV30 to TRBJ2-7, with 7 bases matching TRBD1. Germline-derived CDR1 and CDR2 are GTSNPN and SVGIG (reference sequence). The CDR3 spans 14 residues. CDR3 nucleotides: TGTGCGGTGTCGAAGGACAGGCCCTCCTACGAGCAGTACTTC. Its protein product is CAVSKDRPSYEQYF.

This chain links TRBV3-1 (or the pseudogene TRBV3-2) with TRBJ2-5, with 10 positions matching TRBD1. V was clipped by 3 bases and J by 2 bases; unmatched bases: 6. This CDR3 is 16 amino acids long. CDR1 and CDR2 (germline): LGHDT, YNNKEL (reference sequence). This CDR3 reads CASSQKGQGRQETQYF. The CDR3 region has the DNA TGTGCCAGCAGCCAGAAGGGACAGGGGAGGCAAGAGACCCAGTACTTC.

This chain connects TRBV5-1 to TRBJ2-1; the match to TRBD2 covers 7 bases. The germline gives CDR1 SGHRS, CDR2 YFSETQ. V shed 4 bases, J shed 7 bases, and the junction held 11 bases outside the gene matches. This CDR3 is built from 15 residues. Written as DNA, the CDR3 is TGCGCCAGCAGCCCCGCCTCGGGCGGGGGTAATGAGCAGTTCTTC. Amino acids: CASSPASGGGNEQFF.

The chain couples TRBV7-9 to TRBJ2-3; TRBD1 matches at 11 bases. The CDR3 length is 16 residues. CDR1 is SEHNR, CDR2 FQNEAQ, per germline (reference sequence). Unmatched junction bases numbered 6, after V lost 4 bases and J lost 3 bases. CDR3: CASSSGRDRGTDTQYF. The CDR3 coding sequence is TGTGCCAGCAGCTCCGGGCGGGACAGGGGGACAGATACGCAGTATTTT.